The rows below give T cell receptor beta chains drawn from one sample of a study of T cell clonotyping in hematopoietic cell transplantation. Sequencing used immunoSEQ multiplex PCR; TCRdb keeps in-frame clones, though not all of them. This table has about 69,000 clones, around 94% appearing once. Sequencing was performed on peripheral blood mononuclear cells. The receptors derive from a man aged 50-60 years in good health. Some clones in this sample may be carry-over from other donors' samples. Both conserved end residues are part of each CDR3. The D gene is left open where the match is weak. The size of a clone is reported for some rows only, either as once, few or many, or as a class for expanded clones.

size: -
V: TRBV5-8
D: TRBD1
J: TRBJ2-7
CDR3: CASSLGQGSYEQYF

size: -
V: TRBV5-6
D: TRBD1
J: TRBJ1-4
CDR3: CASSFRGTGSEKLFF

size: -
V: TRBV7-6
D: -
J: TRBJ1-6
CDR3: CASSLEADYNSPLHF

size: -
V: TRBV5-6
D: TRBD2
J: TRBJ2-3
CDR3: CASSYGLAGFTDTQYF

size: once
V: TRBV6-5
D: -
J: TRBJ1-4
CDR3: CASSFQGTNEKLFF

size: -
V: TRBV5-6
D: -
J: TRBJ2-7
CDR3: CASSLRLAYEQYF

size: -
V: TRBV25-1
D: -
J: TRBJ2-6
CDR3: CASSESRDRSGANVLTF

size: once
V: TRBV4-1
D: TRBD2
J: TRBJ2-2
CDR3: CASSQNSGANTGELFF

size: once
V: TRBV5-1
D: -
J: TRBJ2-7
CDR3: CASSLSEYEQYF

size: -
V: TRBV4-1
D: TRBD1
J: TRBJ1-2
CDR3: CASSQEDRMNYGYTF

size: -
V: TRBV9
D: -
J: TRBJ2-7
CDR3: CASSVGSPGEQYF

size: -
V: TRBV6-1
D: TRBD1
J: TRBJ1-5
CDR3: CASFRGQGQPQHF

size: -
V: TRBV4-1
D: -
J: TRBJ1-2
CDR3: CASSQGERGSYTF

size: -
V: TRBV6-5
D: -
J: TRBJ2-7
CDR3: CASSYRDGTYEQYF

size: -
V: TRBV5-6
D: -
J: TRBJ1-1
CDR3: CASRLRRTMNTEAFF

size: -
V: TRBV10-3
D: TRBD2
J: TRBJ2-1
CDR3: CAISERTSGGPGDEQFF

size: -
V: TRBV1
D: -
J: TRBJ2-4
CDR3: CTSSHGTEKNIQYF

size: -
V: TRBV11-3
D: -
J: TRBJ2-6
CDR3: CASSLDTGSGANVLTF

size: -
V: TRBV6-1
D: TRBD1
J: TRBJ1-6
CDR3: CASRKGQTNSPLHF

size: once
V: TRBV2
D: -
J: TRBJ1-4
CDR3: CASSDSGQYNEKLFF

size: -
V: TRBV7-2
D: -
J: TRBJ2-3
CDR3: CASSPWGLAGTDTQYF

size: -
V: TRBV19
D: -
J: TRBJ1-1
CDR3: CASSIDRDTEAFF

size: few
V: TRBV6-1
D: -
J: TRBJ1-1
CDR3: CASSGGQWNTEAFF

size: once
V: TRBV9
D: -
J: TRBJ2-1
CDR3: CASSVVGSSIYNEQFF

size: -
V: TRBV5-8
D: -
J: TRBJ1-1
CDR3: CASSSRWSVGDTEAFF

size: few
V: TRBV5-1
D: -
J: TRBJ2-1
CDR3: CASSVFNEQFF

size: once
V: TRBV30
D: TRBD1
J: TRBJ1-3
CDR3: CAWLQGSGNTIYF

size: -
V: TRBV30
D: -
J: TRBJ2-3
CDR3: CAWGGRISTDTQYF

size: once
V: TRBV28
D: TRBD1
J: TRBJ1-2
CDR3: CASSNGQGGGYTF

size: -
V: TRBV6-1
D: -
J: TRBJ1-1
CDR3: CASSLQGTNTEAFF

size: once
V: TRBV7-9
D: -
J: TRBJ1-2
CDR3: CASSLLGGRINYGYTF

size: few
V: TRBV2
D: -
J: TRBJ2-2
CDR3: CASLRGALNTGELFF

size: -
V: TRBV7-2
D: -
J: TRBJ2-7
CDR3: CASSAAYEQYF

size: -
V: TRBV7-2
D: -
J: TRBJ2-7
CDR3: CASSLARWAGLYEQYF

size: once
V: TRBV13
D: TRBD2
J: TRBJ2-1
CDR3: CASSSLWGSGRNEQFF

size: -
V: TRBV7-9
D: TRBD1
J: TRBJ2-7
CDR3: CASSNTGGGPGEQYF

size: -
V: TRBV6-5
D: TRBD1
J: TRBJ1-2
CDR3: CASSYLGGSYYGYTF

size: -
V: TRBV28
D: TRBD1
J: TRBJ2-2
CDR3: CASRGPGTGELFF

size: -
V: TRBV5-1
D: -
J: TRBJ1-2
CDR3: CASSDDGDYGYTF

size: -
V: TRBV7-9
D: TRBD1
J: TRBJ1-1
CDR3: CASSSDGQVGEAFF